The source of this TCR beta chain is a study of OX40 agonist ivuxolimab in advanced cancers. TCRdb's copy holds only in-frame clones and misses some; the assay was immunoSEQ multiplex PCR. Here the sample spans more than 60,000 clones, around 86% being singletons. Trimming removed 1 base from V and 0 bases from J; junction bases left unmatched: 6. CDR1 and CDR2 from the germline V gene are KGHSH and LQKENI. This CDR3 contains 17 residues. This sequence was found in an adult with an advanced solid tumor such as melanoma, head and neck, liver or kidney cancer. This chain joins TRBV18 and TRBJ2-4; TRBD1 agrees at 7 bases. Sequences were derived from CD4+ or CD8+ T cells sorted from blood, sampled in a trial of the OX40 agonist ivuxolimab. CDR3 sequence: CASSPQQGQIAKNIQYF. CDR3 nucleotides: TGTGCCAGCTCACCACAACAGGGGCAAATAGCCAAAAACATTCAGTACTTC.